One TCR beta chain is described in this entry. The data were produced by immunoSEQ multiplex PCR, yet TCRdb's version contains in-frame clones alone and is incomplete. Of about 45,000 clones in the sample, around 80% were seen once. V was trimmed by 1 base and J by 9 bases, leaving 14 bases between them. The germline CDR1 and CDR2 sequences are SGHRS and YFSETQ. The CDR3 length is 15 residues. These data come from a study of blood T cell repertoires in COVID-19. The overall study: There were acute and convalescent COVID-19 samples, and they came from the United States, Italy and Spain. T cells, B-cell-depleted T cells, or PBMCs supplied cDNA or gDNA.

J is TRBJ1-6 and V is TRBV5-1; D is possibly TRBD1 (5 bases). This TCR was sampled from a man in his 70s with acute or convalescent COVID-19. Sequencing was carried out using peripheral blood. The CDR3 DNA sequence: TGCGCCAGCAGCTTGCGGGGGGACTGGAGTTCACCCCTCCACTTT. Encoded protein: CASSLRGDWSSPLHF. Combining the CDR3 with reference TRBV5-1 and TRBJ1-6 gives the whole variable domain KAGVTQTPRYLIKTRGQQVTLSCSPISGHRSVSWYQQTPGQGLQFLFEYFSETQRNKGNFPGRFSGRQFSNSRSEMNVSTLELGDSALYLCASSLRGDWSSPLHFGNGTRLTVT.